A selection of T cell receptor beta chains follows, all from one sample in a study of graft-versus-host responses after intestinal transplantation. What these receptors recognize is not known. Repertoires were generated with immunoSEQ multiplex PCR, while TCRdb's copy carries only in-frame clones and drops some. The sample records roughly 80,000 clones, more than 75% being singletons. This material consisted of unstimulated CD8+ T cells sorted from spleen or lymph node cells, taken before transplant. The receptors shown here come from a human donor who was the organ donor for an intestinal transplant. Both conserved end residues are trimmed from each CDR3. The order of the fields is J gene, V gene, CDR3 protein.

j_gene: TRBJ2-1
v_gene: TRBV9
CDR3aa: ASSQAYDRANYYNEQF

j_gene: TRBJ1-4
v_gene: TRBV4-1
CDR3aa: ASSQVGLGREVSGVT

j_gene: TRBJ2-1
v_gene: TRBV2
CDR3aa: ASKGNEQF

j_gene: TRBJ1-1
v_gene: TRBV11-2
CDR3aa: ASSVRMYDRGPRHTEAF

j_gene: TRBJ2-7
v_gene: TRBV20-1
CDR3aa: SAGGDYEQY

j_gene: TRBJ2-2
v_gene: TRBV4-2
CDR3aa: ASSPKVYTGELF

j_gene: TRBJ2-7
v_gene: TRBV27
CDR3aa: ASSVGSTYEQY

j_gene: TRBJ1-2
v_gene: TRBV10-3
CDR3aa: AISEEAAPPPDGYT

j_gene: TRBJ2-5
v_gene: TRBV9
CDR3aa: ASSRTGLQETQY

j_gene: TRBJ1-2
v_gene: TRBV19
CDR3aa: ASSSNPPGHQANYGYT

j_gene: -
v_gene: TRBV18
CDR3aa: ASSRGHWFVGYEQY

j_gene: TRBJ1-4
v_gene: TRBV7-9
CDR3aa: ASSFPQGGSEKLF

j_gene: TRBJ2-7
v_gene: TRBV11-2
CDR3aa: ASSPSSARYEQY

j_gene: TRBJ1-1
v_gene: TRBV19
CDR3aa: ASSMVQDTEAF

j_gene: TRBJ1-2
v_gene: TRBV5-1
CDR3aa: ASSGGTGSYGYT

j_gene: TRBJ2-1
v_gene: TRBV4-1
CDR3aa: ASSQDSIAGGLTYNEQF

j_gene: TRBJ2-7
v_gene: TRBV6-6
CDR3aa: ASSPDTRSYEQY

j_gene: TRBJ2-7
v_gene: TRBV6-1
CDR3aa: ASSEAQDGALEQY

j_gene: TRBJ1-2
v_gene: TRBV19
CDR3aa: ASSKLGQPNHYGYT

j_gene: TRBJ2-7
v_gene: TRBV7-9
CDR3aa: ASNNISGDPYEQY

j_gene: TRBJ2-1
v_gene: TRBV7-3
CDR3aa: ASSGQGNEQF

j_gene: TRBJ1-1
v_gene: TRBV7-3
CDR3aa: ASSPGGGVLTEAF

j_gene: TRBJ2-1
v_gene: TRBV19
CDR3aa: ASSTSSSGGNEQF

j_gene: TRBJ2-7
v_gene: TRBV10-3
CDR3aa: AHGGTGTLHEQY

j_gene: TRBJ2-4
v_gene: TRBV5-6
CDR3aa: ASSFQVLGNIQY

j_gene: TRBJ2-2
v_gene: TRBV5-6
CDR3aa: ASRPIMNTGELF

j_gene: TRBJ2-7
v_gene: TRBV4-1
CDR3aa: ASSQHETGSYEQY

j_gene: TRBJ2-5
v_gene: TRBV28
CDR3aa: ASSPPGSGQMTQETQY

j_gene: TRBJ2-2
v_gene: TRBV4-2
CDR3aa: ASSQDRFTGTSGGDFHPGELF

j_gene: TRBJ2-2
v_gene: TRBV5-1
CDR3aa: ASRFTGRLGFGELF

j_gene: TRBJ1-5
v_gene: TRBV7-8
CDR3aa: ASSPVRVGQRNQPQH

j_gene: TRBJ2-2
v_gene: TRBV9
CDR3aa: ASSVAGGVLSTGELF

j_gene: TRBJ2-1
v_gene: TRBV4-1
CDR3aa: ASSQDEGLNEQF

j_gene: TRBJ2-5
v_gene: TRBV9
CDR3aa: ASSVDSRGGKTQY

j_gene: TRBJ2-7
v_gene: TRBV23-1
CDR3aa: ASSQPGTAYEQY

j_gene: TRBJ1-2
v_gene: TRBV10-3
CDR3aa: AISDFFDGTGGSDNYGYT

j_gene: TRBJ1-4
v_gene: TRBV5-1
CDR3aa: ASSLALLDQDRLEEKLF

j_gene: TRBJ2-1
v_gene: TRBV7-2
CDR3aa: ASSLEARYNEQF

j_gene: TRBJ1-1
v_gene: TRBV5-6
CDR3aa: ASSLGRLNTEAF

j_gene: TRBJ2-7
v_gene: TRBV11-2
CDR3aa: ASSLGGGISYEQY

j_gene: TRBJ2-2
v_gene: TRBV6-1
CDR3aa: ASRDPGQATGELF

j_gene: TRBJ2-7
v_gene: TRBV10-3
CDR3aa: AITTGQGSYEQY

j_gene: -
v_gene: TRBV11-2
CDR3aa: ASSSGPEQY

j_gene: TRBJ2-1
v_gene: TRBV27
CDR3aa: ASSLSRGLIIHEQF

j_gene: TRBJ2-3
v_gene: TRBV30
CDR3aa: AWRLRTGLVSSDTQY

j_gene: TRBJ2-7
v_gene: TRBV11-2
CDR3aa: ASSLDLVAEGYEQY

j_gene: TRBJ1-1
v_gene: TRBV4-1
CDR3aa: ASSQVRRGTEAF

j_gene: TRBJ2-1
v_gene: TRBV2
CDR3aa: ASGGRLGQF

j_gene: TRBJ2-7
v_gene: TRBV5-1
CDR3aa: ASSLEGQVYEQY

j_gene: TRBJ2-1
v_gene: TRBV9
CDR3aa: ASSVGGGASDEQF

j_gene: TRBJ1-3
v_gene: TRBV7-9
CDR3aa: ASSLVPVNTIY

j_gene: TRBJ1-4
v_gene: TRBV6-1
CDR3aa: ASSELGYEKLF

j_gene: TRBJ2-3
v_gene: TRBV9
CDR3aa: ASSVRGGSSTDTQY

j_gene: TRBJ2-7
v_gene: TRBV14
CDR3aa: ASSQVDVSSYEQY

j_gene: TRBJ2-7
v_gene: TRBV2
CDR3aa: ASSEAPKPNEQY

j_gene: TRBJ2-4
v_gene: TRBV4-2
CDR3aa: ASSQVVEAGGNIQY

j_gene: TRBJ1-2
v_gene: TRBV7-9
CDR3aa: ASSLNKLGYT

j_gene: TRBJ1-6
v_gene: TRBV5-5
CDR3aa: ASSFTGLADSPLH

j_gene: TRBJ1-1
v_gene: TRBV4-1
CDR3aa: ASSHLGFEAF

j_gene: TRBJ2-7
v_gene: TRBV27
CDR3aa: ASSFGQVYEQY